These 21 T cell receptor beta chains originate from one sample sequenced in a study of cytomegalovirus exposure and HLA in healthy donors (dated by TCRdb to the late 2010s). Preparation of the library involved the immunoSEQ multiplex PCR assay. A mixture of 60 forward primers for TCR Vbeta segments and 13 reverse primers for TCR Jbeta segments was used in the multiplex PCR. Held by TCRdb, this immuneACCESS table contains in-frame sequences only and omits some clones. Under half of the omission traces to an unresolved V gene where checked; the cause of the rest is unknown. Recorded for this sample are roughly 140,000 clones; approximately 83% of them occurred a single time. Roughly 1.8% of the sample is taken by the ten largest. The sample taken for sequencing was PBMCs. All receptors derive from a woman in her thirties or forties in good health and CMV-seronegative.

This sequence joins TRBV27 and TRBJ2-5; TRBD1 matches 8 bases. The J call may be incorrect, as the DNA end agrees better with TRBJ2-7. The length of the CDR3 is 15 residues. CDR1 MNHEY and CDR2 SMNVEV come from the germline V gene (reference sequence). CDR3 nucleotides: TGTGCCAGCAGTCCCCCAAGCCAGGGGGCTTACGAGCAGTACTTC. It is translated as CASSPPSQGAYEQYF.

The rearrangement uses TRBV2 and TRBJ2-3, with 9 bases lining up with TRBD1. Germline V gene sequence: CDR1 SNHLY, CDR2 FYNNEI. The CDR3 sequence is 15 residues long. Losses at the gene ends were 7 bases for V and 3 bases for J; bases not matched to a gene: 8. CDR3 in DNA: TGTGCCAGCATCTGGACAGGGGCCACTACAGATACGCAGTATTTT. Translated, it gives CASIWTGATTDTQYF.

The chain couples TRBV13 to TRBJ2-3, with a tentative D call TRBD1 (5 bases). This CDR3 is 15 amino acids long. The ends were cut back, 5 bases at V and 5 bases at J, with 17 bases in the middle. Looked up from germline, CDR1 is PRHDT and CDR2 is FYEKMQ (reference sequence). CDR3 DNA sequence: TGTGCCAGCAGCCCCCGGACACTGTCGGGAGATACGCAGTATTTT. It codes for CASSPRTLSGDTQYF.

This clone came up a few times. The chain's CDR3 is CASSLSRQGRNTIYF. DNA for the CDR3: TGCGCCAGCAGCTTGTCTCGACAGGGGAGAAACACCATATATTTT. The chain is built from TRBV5-1 and TRBJ1-3; 8 bases are shared with TRBD1. The trim removed 1 base at V and 5 bases at J, leaving 5 bases unmatched. Looked up from germline, CDR1 is SGHRS and CDR2 is YFSETQ. This CDR3 has 15 residues.

The chain links TRBV14 to TRBJ2-5, with 7 bases that match TRBD1. The ends lost 4 bases at V and 9 bases at J; junction bases unmatched: 8. This CDR3 spans 13 amino acids. CDR1 is SGHDN and CDR2 is FVKESK in the germline V gene. The CDR3 coding sequence is TGTGCCAGCAGCCGGGACAGATTATTGGCCCAGTACTTC. Protein product: CASSRDRLLAQYF.

The chain carries TRBV5-1 and TRBJ1-1; D remains unclear. The CDR3 loop spans 13 amino acids. Trimming stripped 2 bases from V and 2 bases from J, with 7 bases between. The germline V gene has CDR1 SGHRS and CDR2 YFSETQ. The CDR3 coding sequence is TGCGCCAGCAGCTTTAACATCAACACTGAAGCTTTCTTT. Translating it yields CASSFNINTEAFF.

The rearrangement uses TRBV6-1 and TRBJ2-7; the match to TRBD2 covers 10 bases. Trimming cost V 7 bases and J 2 bases; bases outside gene matches: 5. The germline gives CDR1 MNHNS, CDR2 SASEGT. CDR3 length equals 14 residues. The CDR3 sequence is CASIQAGGTYEQYF. As DNA, the CDR3 is TGTGCCAGCATCCAAGCGGGGGGGACCTACGAGCAGTACTTC.

The chain employs TRBV15 and TRBJ2-1, with 12 bases lining up with TRBD2. CDR3 size: 16 residues. V shed 0 bases and J 8 bases; nucleotides not matched to a gene: 5. Germline CDR1 LNHNV, CDR2 YYDKDF (reference sequence). The CDR3 coding sequence is TGTGCCACCAGCAGAGATACTAGCGGGGGGTGGTATGAGCAGTTCTTC. It translates to CATSRDTSGGWYEQFF.

This sequence joins TRBV4-1 and TRBJ2-7; D perhaps matches TRBD2 (7 bases). With 7 bases removed from V and 0 bases from J, the gap between germline ends came to 10 bases. This CDR3 comprises 13 residues. Germline CDR1 reads MGHRA; CDR2 reads YSYEKL. The CDR3 DNA sequence: TGCGCCAGCACGGGGGGCAACTCCTACGAGCAGTACTTC. Translated: CASTGGNSYEQYF.

The gene calls are TRBV6-4 and TRBJ2-3; TRBD1 aligns across 9 bases. After removal of 8 bases from V and 3 bases from J, the junction contained 6 bases not matched to a gene. The length of the CDR3 is 14 residues. CDR1 and CDR2 from the germline V gene are MRHNA and SNTAGT. CDR3 DNA: TGTGCCAGCGCCGCGACAGGGGGTACAGATACGCAGTATTTT. Amino acid sequence: CASAATGGTDTQYF.

This chain uses TRBV5-5 with TRBJ1-5; the D gene is possibly TRBD1 (5 bases). CDR3 length: 13 residues. V was clipped by 2 bases and J by 9 bases, with 12 bases between them. Looked up from germline, CDR1 is SGHKS and CDR2 is YYEKEE (reference sequence). The CDR3 DNA sequence: TGTGCCAGCAGCTTTACCCAGCAGGGGCCCCAGCATTTT. Translation: CASSFTQQGPQHF.

The genes are TRBV7-9 and TRBJ1-1, with D possibly matching TRBD1 (6 bases). The germline V gene has CDR1 SEHNR and CDR2 FQNEAQ (reference sequence). CDR3 length equals 13 residues. The V and J ends lost 5 bases and 7 bases respectively, with 14 bases between them. CDR3 protein: CASSTTGLGEAFF. Here the CDR3 DNA reads TGTGCCAGCAGCACCACAGGGTTGGGTGAAGCTTTCTTT.

This clone was detected once. The chain combines TRBV11-2 with TRBJ1-3; a weak D match, TRBD1 (6 bases). The CDR3 length is 16 residues. Germline V CDR1 and CDR2: SGHAT, FQNNGV. Trimming stripped 3 bases from V and 3 bases from J, with 15 bases between. CDR3 in amino acids: CASSFSQGFGGNTIYF. Here the CDR3 DNA reads TGTGCCAGCAGCTTTTCTCAGGGGTTTGGTGGAAACACCATATATTTT.

The chain recombines TRBV19 with TRBJ1-3; 8 positions agree with TRBD1. The CDR3 runs 17 residues. V was pared by 5 bases and J by 0 bases, with 9 bases of the junction left unmatched. Germline V gene data show CDR1 as LNHDA and CDR2 as SQIVND (reference sequence). The CDR3 protein is CASSPPWGQASGNTIYF. CDR3 coding DNA: TGTGCCAGTAGTCCCCCCTGGGGACAGGCCTCTGGAAACACCATATATTTT. Supplemented by reference TRBV19 and TRBJ1-3, the full variable domain reads DGGITQSPKYLFRKEGQNVTLSCEQNLNHDAMYWYRQDPGQGLRLIYYSQIVNDFQKGDIAEGYSVSREKKESFPLTVTSAQKNPTAFYLCASSPPWGQASGNTIYFGEGSWLTVV.

This chain links TRBV7-6 with TRBJ1-1; TRBD1 aligns across 8 bases. Germline V gives CDR1 SGHVS, CDR2 FNYEAQ. The CDR3 extends over 15 amino acids. The V segment lost 5 bases and the J segment 2 bases; nucleotides outside the gene matches: 7. The CDR3 region has the DNA TGTGCCAGCAGCGAGACAGGGGCAATTAACACTGAAGCTTTCTTT. Amino acids: CASSETGAINTEAFF.

The CDR3 sequence: CAWSVRLAGGSLRQQYF. DNA of the CDR3: TGTGCCTGGAGTGTACGCCTAGCGGGAGGGTCCCTACGACAGCAGTACTTC. This chain links TRBV30 with TRBJ2-7, with TRBD2 matching over 12 bases. Germline V gives CDR1 GTSNPN, CDR2 SVGIG (reference sequence). The CDR3 totals 17 residues. The V gene end was trimmed by 0 bases and the J gene end by 8 bases; junction bases not matched to a gene: 14.

This chain joins TRBV5-4 and TRBJ1-2; D unresolved. This CDR3 spans 15 amino acids. The V end was cut by 4 bases, the J end by 3 bases, with 16 bases between. Germline V gene sequence: CDR1 SGHNT, CDR2 YYREEE (reference sequence). CDR3 DNA sequence: TGTGCCAGCAGCCCCCAGGTTGCAGCCGACTATGGCTACACCTTC. Translating it yields CASSPQVAADYGYTF.

This clone has only a few counts. The chain joins TRBV5-1 to TRBJ1-1; 10 bases are shared with TRBD1. Germline lookup yields CDR1 SGHRS and CDR2 YFSETQ. The CDR3 runs 18 residues. J was trimmed by 0 bases and V by 0 bases; bases with no gene match: 8. For the CDR3, the DNA is TGCGCCAGCAGCTTGGTTGGGACAGGGGATTTCATGAACACTGAAGCTTTCTTT. The encoded protein is CASSLVGTGDFMNTEAFF.

The CDR3 region has the DNA TGTGCCAGCAGTTACTCAAACAGGGGGATGGAGAATGGCTACACCTTC. Translated, it gives CASSYSNRGMENGYTF. V is TRBV6-5 and J is TRBJ1-2; 8 positions agree with TRBD1. V shed 0 bases and J 6 bases; nucleotides not matched to a gene: 9. The germline V gene has CDR1 MNHEY and CDR2 SVGAGI. CDR3 size: 16 residues.

The chain links TRBV29-1 to TRBJ2-3, with D tentatively TRBD1 (6 bases). This CDR3 has 15 amino acids. The V and J ends lost 5 bases and 7 bases respectively, with 22 bases between them. Germline-derived CDR1 and CDR2 are SQVTM and ANQGSEA. As DNA, the CDR3 is TGCAGCGTTTTCGAACAGGGACAACGTTTGTATACGCAGTATTTT. This sequence encodes CSVFEQGQRLYTQYF.

This clone has a handful of counts. The rearrangement joins TRBV5-1 to TRBJ2-7, with 9 bases fitting TRBD1. This CDR3 is built from 15 residues. The trim removed 0 bases at V and 6 bases at J, leaving 7 bases unmatched. CDR1 and CDR2 from the germline V gene are SGHRS and YFSETQ. CDR3 DNA sequence: TGCGCCAGCAGCTTGGTTGGGACAGGGCGGGCCGAGCAGTACTTC. Its translation is CASSLVGTGRAEQYF.